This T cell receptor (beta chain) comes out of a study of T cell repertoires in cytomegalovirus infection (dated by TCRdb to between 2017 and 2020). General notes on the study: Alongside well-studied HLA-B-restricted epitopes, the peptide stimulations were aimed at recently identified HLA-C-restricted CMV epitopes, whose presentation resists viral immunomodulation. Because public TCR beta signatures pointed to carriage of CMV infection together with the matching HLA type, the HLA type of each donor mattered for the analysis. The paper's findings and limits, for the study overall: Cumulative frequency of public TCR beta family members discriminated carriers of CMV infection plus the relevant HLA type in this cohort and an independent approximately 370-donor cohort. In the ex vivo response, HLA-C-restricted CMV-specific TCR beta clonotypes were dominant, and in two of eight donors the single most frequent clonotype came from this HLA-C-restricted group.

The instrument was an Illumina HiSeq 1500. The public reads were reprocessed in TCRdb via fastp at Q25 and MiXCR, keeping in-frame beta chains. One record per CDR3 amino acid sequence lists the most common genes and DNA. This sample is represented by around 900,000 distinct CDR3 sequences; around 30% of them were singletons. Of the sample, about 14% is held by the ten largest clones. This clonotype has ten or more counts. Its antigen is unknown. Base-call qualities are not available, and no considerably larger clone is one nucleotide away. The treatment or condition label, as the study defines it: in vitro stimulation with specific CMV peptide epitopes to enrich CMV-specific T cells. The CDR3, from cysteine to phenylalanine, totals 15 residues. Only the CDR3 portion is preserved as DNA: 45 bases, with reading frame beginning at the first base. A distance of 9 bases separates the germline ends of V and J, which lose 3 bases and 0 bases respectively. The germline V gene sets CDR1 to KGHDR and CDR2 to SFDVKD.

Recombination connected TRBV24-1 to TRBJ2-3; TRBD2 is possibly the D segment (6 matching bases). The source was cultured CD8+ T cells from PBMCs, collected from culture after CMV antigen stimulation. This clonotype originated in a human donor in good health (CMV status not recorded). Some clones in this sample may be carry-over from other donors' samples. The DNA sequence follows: TGTGCCACCAGTGATAAGGGGACTAGCACAGATACGCAGTATTTT. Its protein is CATSDKGTSTDTQYF.